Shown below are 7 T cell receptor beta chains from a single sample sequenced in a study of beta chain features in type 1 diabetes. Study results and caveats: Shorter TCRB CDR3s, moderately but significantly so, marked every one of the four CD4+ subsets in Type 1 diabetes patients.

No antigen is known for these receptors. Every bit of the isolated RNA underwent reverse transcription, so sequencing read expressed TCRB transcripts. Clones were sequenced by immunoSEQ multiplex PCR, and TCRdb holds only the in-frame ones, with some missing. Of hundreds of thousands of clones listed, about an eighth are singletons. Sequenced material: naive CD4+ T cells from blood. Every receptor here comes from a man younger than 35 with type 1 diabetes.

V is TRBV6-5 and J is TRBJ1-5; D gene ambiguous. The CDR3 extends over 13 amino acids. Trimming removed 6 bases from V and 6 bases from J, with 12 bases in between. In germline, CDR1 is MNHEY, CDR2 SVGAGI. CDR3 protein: CASSSTAGQPQHF. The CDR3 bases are TGTGCCAGCAGCTCCACGGCGGGTCAGCCCCAGCATTTT.

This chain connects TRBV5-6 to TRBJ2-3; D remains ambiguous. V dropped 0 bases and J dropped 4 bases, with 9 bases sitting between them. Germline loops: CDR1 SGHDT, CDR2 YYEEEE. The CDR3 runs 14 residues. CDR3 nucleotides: TGTGCCAGCAGCTTGGGTGCCAGTCCAGATACGCAGTATTTT. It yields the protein CASSLGASPDTQYF.

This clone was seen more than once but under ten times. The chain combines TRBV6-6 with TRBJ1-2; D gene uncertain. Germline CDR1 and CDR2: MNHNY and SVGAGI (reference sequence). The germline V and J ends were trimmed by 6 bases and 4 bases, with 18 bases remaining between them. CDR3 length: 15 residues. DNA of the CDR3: TGTGCCAGCAGGGCAGAGGCGAACCGCTTCTATGGCTACACCTTC. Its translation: CASRAEANRFYGYTF.

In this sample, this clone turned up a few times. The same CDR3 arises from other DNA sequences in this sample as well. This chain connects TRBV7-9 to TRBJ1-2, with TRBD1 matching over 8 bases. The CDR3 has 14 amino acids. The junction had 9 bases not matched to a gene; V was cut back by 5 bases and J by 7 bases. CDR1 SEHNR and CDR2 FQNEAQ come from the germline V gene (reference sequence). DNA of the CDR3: TGTGCCAGCAGCCCCGGACAGGGTTTGGGTGGCTACACCTTC. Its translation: CASSPGQGLGGYTF.

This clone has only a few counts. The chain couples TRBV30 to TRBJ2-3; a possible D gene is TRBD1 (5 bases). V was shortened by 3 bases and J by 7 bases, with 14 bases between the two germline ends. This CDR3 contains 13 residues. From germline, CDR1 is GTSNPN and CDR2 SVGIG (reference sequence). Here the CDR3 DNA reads TGTGCCTGGAGCCCCCCAGGGCCTAATACGCAGTATTTT. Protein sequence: CAWSPPGPNTQYF.

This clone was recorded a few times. CDR3 loop: CASSYNMERSYEQYF. Written as DNA, the CDR3 is TGTGCCAGCAGTTACAATATGGAGCGCTCCTACGAGCAGTACTTC. The genes are TRBV6-6 and TRBJ2-7, with unresolved D. The length of the CDR3 is 15 residues. V lost 2 bases, J lost 0 bases, and 11 bases lay in between. Per the germline V gene, CDR1 is MNHNY and CDR2 is SVGAGI (reference sequence).

The chain's CDR3 is CASSFRTVRQETQYF. DNA of the CDR3: TGTGCCAGTAGTTTTCGGACAGTGAGACAAGAGACCCAGTACTTC. This rearrangement joins TRBV19 to TRBJ2-5; possibly TRBD1 for D (6 bases). The CDR3 is 15 residues long. Trimming left V 5 bases short and J 2 bases short, with 15 bases between. Germline values: CDR1 LNHDA, CDR2 SQIVND (reference sequence). Full variable domain (rest looked up from reference TRBV19 and TRBJ2-5): DGGITQSPKYLFRKEGQNVTLSCEQNLNHDAMYWYRQDPGQGLRLIYYSQIVNDFQKGDIAEGYSVSREKKESFPLTVTSAQKNPTAFYLCASSFRTVRQETQYFGPGTRLLVL.